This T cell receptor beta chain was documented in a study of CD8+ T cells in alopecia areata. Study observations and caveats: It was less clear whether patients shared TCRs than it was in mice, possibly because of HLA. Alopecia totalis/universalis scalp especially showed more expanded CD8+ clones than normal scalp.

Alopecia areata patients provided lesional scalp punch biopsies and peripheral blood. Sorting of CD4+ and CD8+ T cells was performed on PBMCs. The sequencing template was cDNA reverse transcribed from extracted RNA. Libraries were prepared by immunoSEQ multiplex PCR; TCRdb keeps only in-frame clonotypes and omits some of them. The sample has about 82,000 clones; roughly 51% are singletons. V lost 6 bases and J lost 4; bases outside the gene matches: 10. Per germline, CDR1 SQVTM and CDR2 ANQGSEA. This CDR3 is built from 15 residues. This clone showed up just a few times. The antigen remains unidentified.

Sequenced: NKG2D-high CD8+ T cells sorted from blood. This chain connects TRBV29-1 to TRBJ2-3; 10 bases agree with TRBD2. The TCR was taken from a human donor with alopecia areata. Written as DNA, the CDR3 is TGCAGCGTAGAACCTCTAGCGGGAGAAGCAGATACGCAGTATTTT. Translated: CSVEPLAGEADTQYF.